A single sample is the source of the 7 T cell receptor beta chains below, sequenced in a study of blood T cell repertoires in COVID-19. Sequencing used immunoSEQ multiplex PCR; TCRdb keeps in-frame clones, though not all of them. This sample has 24,000 or so clones, with 87% found just once. Specimen: peripheral blood. The receptor source for this set is a human donor with active COVID-19. The donor label of this sample is uncertain.

V and J are TRBV12-3 or TRBV12-4 and TRBJ1-1, with TRBD1 as a possible D gene (6 bases). This CDR3 region has 13 residues. V lost 3 bases and J lost 4, with 9 bases in between. CDR3 DNA: TGTGCCAGCAGTTTGAACAGGGTCACTGAAGCTTTCTTT. Translated, it gives CASSLNRVTEAFF.

A single count supports this clone. The gene calls are TRBV5-1 and TRBJ1-5; D is uncertain. The CDR3 covers 14 residues. Trimming shortened V by 4 bases and J by 3 bases, and 11 bases separated the two germline ends. Germline CDR1 and CDR2: SGHRS and YFSETQ. The CDR3 DNA reads TGCGCCAGCAGCCTGGCAGTGAACAATCAGCCCCAGCATTTT. Residues: CASSLAVNNQPQHF.

The chain has TRBV7-9 and TRBJ2-1; 11 bases align to TRBD2. J lost 6 bases, V lost 1 base, and 2 bases had no gene match. CDR3 length: 15 amino acids. CDR1 is SEHNR, CDR2 FQNEAQ, per germline (reference sequence). The CDR3 DNA reads TGTGCCAGCAGCTTAGAGGGACTAGCGGTCAATGAGCAGTTCTTC. As protein: CASSLEGLAVNEQFF.

The gene calls are TRBV19 and TRBJ1-1; D is unclear. This CDR3 is built from 12 residues. Looked up from germline, CDR1 is LNHDA and CDR2 is SQIVND (reference sequence). V lost 4 bases and J 1 base, leaving 4 bases between the germline ends. The CDR3 loop reads CASSTGNTEAFF. CDR3 nucleotides: TGTGCCAGTAGTACGGGGAACACTGAAGCTTTCTTT.

The gene calls are TRBV6-5 and TRBJ2-7; D perhaps matches TRBD2 (5 bases). Trimming took off 5 bases at V and 7 bases at J, with 9 bases between the two ends. This CDR3 region has 11 residues. The germline CDR1 and CDR2 sequences are MNHEY and SVGAGI. CDR3 sequence reads: CASSPRVEQYF. DNA for the CDR3: TGTGCCAGCAGTCCGAGGGTGGAGCAGTACTTC.

The chain has TRBV24-1 and TRBJ2-3; 10 nucleotides line up with TRBD1. Per the germline V gene, CDR1 is KGHDR and CDR2 is SFDVKD. The V gene end was trimmed by 10 bases and the J gene end by 5 bases; junction bases not matched to a gene: 8. The CDR3 extends over 14 amino acids. The CDR3 spells CATRGDRGEDTQYF. For the CDR3, the DNA is TGTGCCACTCGTGGGGACAGGGGTGAAGATACGCAGTATTTT.

This chain links TRBV9 with TRBJ2-2; 9 bases align to TRBD2. CDR3 length equals 14 residues. Germline loops: CDR1 SGDLS, CDR2 YYNGEE. V was pared by 3 bases and J by 6 bases, with 3 bases of the junction left unmatched. Written as DNA, the CDR3 is TGTGCCAGCAGCGCGGGACTAGCCTCCGGGGAGCTGTTTTTT. It translates to CASSAGLASGELFF.